The clone carrying this TCR beta chain was seen more than once but under ten times. Antigen: not known. The data were obtained in a study of T-cell memory formation after mild COVID-19. The study, taken as a whole, reports: Clones that contracted from day 15 to 85 had balanced CD4/CD8; later expanders were CD4+ biased.

Constant-segment primers served in 5'RACE that generated TCR alpha and TCR beta cDNA libraries bearing sample barcodes and UMIs. TCRdb analysed the 5' RACE reads with MiXCR anew, one entry per CDR3 protein. The sample contains about 320,000 distinct CDR3 sequences, over 11% of which appear only once. The V end was cut by 7 bases, the J end by 11 bases, with 20 bases between. CDR3 size: 13 residues. Germline V gene lookup returns CDR1 MDHEN and CDR2 SYDVKM. Source material: PBMCs or a T cell subset sorted from them (not recorded which). The gene calls are TRBV28 and TRBJ1-1; a possible D gene is TRBD1 (6 bases). The clonotype originates from a man aged 18 to 30 who had mild COVID-19 (a few samples of this study predate the infection). Cell type and time point are not known. CDR3 amino acids: CASIGGGRESAFF. DNA of the CDR3: TGTGCCAGCATCGGTGGGGGGCGCGAGTCGGCTTTCTTT.